The clone carrying this T cell receptor (beta chain) was observed at least ten times. Its antigen is still unknown. 5'RACE with 10-nucleotide random UMIs produced the cDNA. MiXCR, applied by TCRdb to the 5' RACE reads, yields one record per CDR3 protein. The data show 30,000 to 45,000 distinct CDR3 sequences, with around a tenth seen just once and just under 4% held by the top ten. Sorted libraries came from 950,000 to 1,000,000 CD4+ or CD8+ T cells. These data originate in a study of neurological immune-mediated disorders. Study-wide findings and caveats: While HTLV-1-associated myelopathy showed the greatest TCR clonal expansion, multiple sclerosis showed the least, falling below healthy controls.

The TCR sequence derives from a woman aged 25 to 39 with HTLV-1-associated myelopathy (HAM/TSP). The sample was CD4+ T cells from blood.

The CDR3: CSATGTGVNTEAFF. DNA for the CDR3: TGCAGTGCGACCGGGACAGGGGTAAACACTGAAGCTTTCTTT. V usage is TRBV20-1 and J usage is TRBJ1-1, with 10 nucleotides matching TRBD1. The V and J ends lost 6 bases and 2 bases, in that order; junction bases with no gene match: 6. This CDR3 comprises 14 residues. Per the germline V gene, CDR1 is DFQATT and CDR2 is SNEGSKA (reference sequence).